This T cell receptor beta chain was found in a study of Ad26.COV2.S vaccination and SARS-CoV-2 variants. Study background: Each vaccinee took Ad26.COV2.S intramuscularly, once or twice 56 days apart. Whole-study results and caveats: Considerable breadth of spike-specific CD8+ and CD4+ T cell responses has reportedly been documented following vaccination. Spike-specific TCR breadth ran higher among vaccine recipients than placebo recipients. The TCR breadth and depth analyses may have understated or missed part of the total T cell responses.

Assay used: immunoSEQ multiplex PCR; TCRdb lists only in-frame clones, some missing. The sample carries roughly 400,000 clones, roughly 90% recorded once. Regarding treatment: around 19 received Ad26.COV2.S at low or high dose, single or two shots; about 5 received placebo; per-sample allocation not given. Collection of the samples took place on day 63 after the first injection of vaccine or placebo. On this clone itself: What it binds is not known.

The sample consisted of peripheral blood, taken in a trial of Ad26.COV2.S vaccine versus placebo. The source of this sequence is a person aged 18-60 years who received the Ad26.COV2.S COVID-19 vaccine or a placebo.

The CDR3 protein is CASSQDLRFDGYTF. For the CDR3, the DNA is TGTGCCAGCAGCCAAGATCTGAGATTCGATGGCTACACCTTC. This chain connects TRBV14 to TRBJ1-2; no clear D. The germline V and J ends were trimmed by 0 bases and 6 bases, with 11 bases remaining between them. Germline V gives CDR1 SGHDN, CDR2 FVKESK. This CDR3 is built from 14 residues.